A selection of T cell receptor beta chains follows, all from one sample in a study of T-cell reconstitution after alpha-beta-depleted transplantation in children. MiXCR, run by TCRdb on the PCR reads, gives a single entry per CDR3 protein. In the table there are 800,000 to 1,000,000 distinct CDR3 sequences, roughly 29% of which are singletons. Sequencing was performed on PBMCs, mostly from graft donor cells, taken 360 days after TCRalphabeta/CD19-depleted stem cell transplant. These receptors all come from a boy under two years old who had a stem cell transplant for SCID, so the T cells may come from the graft donor. Both conserved end residues are part of each CDR3. A D gene is named only where the DNA matches it firmly. For some rows the clone size is stated as once, few or many, or as a class when expanded; others skip it.

V gene	D gene	J gene	clone size	CDR3 DNA	CDR3 protein
TRBV7-6	-	TRBJ1-1	-	TGTGCCAGCAGCCTGGGTTTTGGTGGGGACGCTGAAGCTTTCTTT	CASSLGFGGDAEAFF
TRBV2	-	TRBJ2-1	few	TGTGCCAGCAGTGATCACTATGAGCAGTTCTTC	CASSDHYEQFF
TRBV18	-	TRBJ2-5	-	TGTGCCAGCTCACCCCTGTCGGAGACCCAGTACTTC	CASSPLSETQYF
TRBV10-3	-	TRBJ2-1	few	TGTGCCATCAGTGAGTCGGTCTGGCTAAGGATGGGCAATGAGCAGTTCTTC	CAISESVWLRMGNEQFF
TRBV28	-	TRBJ1-1	-	TGTGCCAGCAGTCAGGGATCCGGGTACACTGAAGCTTTCTTT	CASSQGSGYTEAFF
TRBV20-1	TRBD1	TRBJ1-1	-	TGCAGTGCTCCCCGACAGGGTGGTTGGACTGAAGCTTTCTTT	CSAPRQGGWTEAFF
TRBV12-3/TRBV12-4	-	TRBJ2-7	few	TGTGCCAGCAGTCCCCAGGTTGGGTCTTACTCCTACGAGCAGTACTTC	CASSPQVGSYSYEQYF
TRBV18	-	TRBJ1-2	few	TGTGCCAGCTCACCACGCAGACAGAAGTATGGCTACACCTTC	CASSPRRQKYGYTF
TRBV4-3	-	TRBJ2-6	-	TGCGCCAGCAGCCAAGTCGCTGGGGCCAACGTCCTGACTTTC	CASSQVAGANVLTF
TRBV5-1	TRBD1	TRBJ2-2	few	TGCGCCAGCAGCCCCTCCGCCGGGACAGGGTTTAACACCGGGGAGCTGTTTTTT	CASSPSAGTGFNTGELFF
TRBV10-3	-	TRBJ1-1	few	TGTGCCATCAGTGTAGACGGTAAGAACACTGAAGCTTTCTTT	CAISVDGKNTEAFF
TRBV18	-	TRBJ1-4	few	TGTGCCAGCTCACCCCGCGGCGGTGCGGAAAAACTGTTTTTT	CASSPRGGAEKLFF
TRBV5-1	-	TRBJ2-1	-	TGCGCCAGCAGCTTGGGACTACAGGGCAGGAATGAGCAGTTCTTC	CASSLGLQGRNEQFF
TRBV12-3/TRBV12-4	-	TRBJ2-2	-	TGTGCCAGCAGTTTAGTGGGATCACGCTACGGGGAGCTGTTTTTT	CASSLVGSRYGELFF
TRBV9	-	TRBJ2-5	-	TGTGCCAGCAGCGTAGGAATTGGAGAGACCCAGTACTTC	CASSVGIGETQYF
TRBV20-1	-	TRBJ2-3	-	TGCAGTGCTAGTTCGGGGCTCTCTCGTCCAGATACGCAGTATTTT	CSASSGLSRPDTQYF
TRBV5-1	-	TRBJ1-1	few	TGCGCCAGCAGCCCCCCGACAGTCAACACTGAAGCTTTCTTT	CASSPPTVNTEAFF
TRBV10-3	-	TRBJ2-7	few	TGTGCCATCAGTGGGGACTTTTACGAGCAGTACTTC	CAISGDFYEQYF
TRBV29-1	-	TRBJ2-5	-	TGCAGCGTTGAAGTGGACAGTGAGACCCAGTACTTC	CSVEVDSETQYF
TRBV6-2/TRBV6-3	-	TRBJ2-1	-	TGTGCCAGCGGCAATGGGGGTGAGCAGTTCTTC	CASGNGGEQFF
TRBV28	-	TRBJ2-7	-	TGTGCCAGCAGTTCACGGGCGGGGACCTACGAGCAGTACTTC	CASSSRAGTYEQYF
TRBV20-1	-	TRBJ2-3	-	TGCAGTGCTTCTAAACAGGGGGGGGCGGTCACAGATACGCAGTATTTT	CSASKQGGAVTDTQYF
TRBV6-1	-	TRBJ1-2	-	TGTGCCACCCAGGCCGGGGGGCAGTACTATGGCTACACCTTC	CATQAGGQYYGYTF
TRBV29-1	-	TRBJ2-2	-	TGCAGCGTTGGCGGCTACACCGGGGAGCTGTTTTTT	CSVGGYTGELFF
TRBV12-3/TRBV12-4	-	TRBJ2-3	few	TGTGCCAGCAGTTTAGGATCTAGCGTAGATACGCAGTATTTT	CASSLGSSVDTQYF
TRBV5-6	-	TRBJ1-1	many	TGTGCCAGCAGCGGCGCTTACGGCACTGAAGCTTTCTTT	CASSGAYGTEAFF
TRBV5-1	-	TRBJ2-3	-	TGCGCCAGCAGCCCGGAAGGCCCTAGCACAGATACGCAGTATTTT	CASSPEGPSTDTQYF
TRBV20-1	TRBD2	TRBJ2-3	-	TGCAGTGCTATCACTAGCGGGGGGACCACAGATACGCAGTATTTT	CSAITSGGTTDTQYF
TRBV12-3/TRBV12-4	-	TRBJ2-6	few	TGTGCCAGCAGTCGGGTCTTTTCTGGGGCCAACGTCCTGACTTTC	CASSRVFSGANVLTF
TRBV12-3/TRBV12-4	-	TRBJ2-2	many	TGTGCCAGCAGCCCCGGAGGGGACCGGGAGCTGTTTTTT	CASSPGGDRELFF
TRBV12-3/TRBV12-4	-	TRBJ1-3	-	TGTGCCAGTGGGGGTTGGCCCGGAAACACCATATATTTT	CASGGWPGNTIYF
TRBV15	-	TRBJ2-2	-	TGTGCCACCAGCAAAACCCCGGGGCTCCTCCGCCGCGGGGAGCTGTTTTTT	CATSKTPGLLRRGELFF